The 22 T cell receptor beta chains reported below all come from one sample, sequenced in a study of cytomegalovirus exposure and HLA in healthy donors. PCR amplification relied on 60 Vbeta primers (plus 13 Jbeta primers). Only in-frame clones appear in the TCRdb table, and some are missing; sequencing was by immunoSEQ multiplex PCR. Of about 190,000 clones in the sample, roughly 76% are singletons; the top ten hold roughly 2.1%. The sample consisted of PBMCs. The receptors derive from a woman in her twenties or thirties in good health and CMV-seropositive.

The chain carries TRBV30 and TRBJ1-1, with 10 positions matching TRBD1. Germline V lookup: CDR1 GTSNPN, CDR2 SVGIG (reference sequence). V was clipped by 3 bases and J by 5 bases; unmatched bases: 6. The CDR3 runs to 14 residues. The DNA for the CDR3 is TGTGCCTGGAGCCCCGACAGGGGGCGGACTGAAGCTTTCTTT. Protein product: CAWSPDRGRTEAFF.

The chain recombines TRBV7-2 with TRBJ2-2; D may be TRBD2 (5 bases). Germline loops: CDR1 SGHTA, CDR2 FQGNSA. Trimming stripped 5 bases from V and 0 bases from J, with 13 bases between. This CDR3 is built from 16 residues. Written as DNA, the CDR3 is TGTGCCAGCAGCGGCCAACAACTAGCGAACACCGGGGAGCTGTTTTTT. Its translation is CASSGQQLANTGELFF.

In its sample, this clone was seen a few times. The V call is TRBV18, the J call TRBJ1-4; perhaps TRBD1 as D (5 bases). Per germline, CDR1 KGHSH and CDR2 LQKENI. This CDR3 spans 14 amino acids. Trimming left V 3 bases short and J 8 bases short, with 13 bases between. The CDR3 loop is CASSPSSRGEKLFF. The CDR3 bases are TGTGCCAGCTCACCGTCCTCTAGGGGAGAAAAACTGTTTTTT.

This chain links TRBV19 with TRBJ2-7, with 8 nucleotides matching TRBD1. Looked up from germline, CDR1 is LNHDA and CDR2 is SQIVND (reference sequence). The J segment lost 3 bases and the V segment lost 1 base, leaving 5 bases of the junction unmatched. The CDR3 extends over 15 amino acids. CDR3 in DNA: TGTGCCAGTAGTATAGTTGGACAGGGCTACTACGAGCAGTACTTC. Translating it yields CASSIVGQGYYEQYF.

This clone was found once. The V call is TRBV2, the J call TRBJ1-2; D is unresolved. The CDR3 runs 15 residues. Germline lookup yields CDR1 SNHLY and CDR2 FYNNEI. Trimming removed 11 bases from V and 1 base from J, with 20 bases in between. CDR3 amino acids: CAPPLVGRDNYGYTF. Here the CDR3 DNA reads TGTGCCCCCCCGTTAGTAGGGCGGGATAACTATGGCTACACCTTC. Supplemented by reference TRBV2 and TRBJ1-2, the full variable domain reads EPEVTQTPSHQVTQMGQEVILRCVPISNHLYFYWYRQILGQKVEFLVSFYNNEISEKSEIFDDQFSVERPDGSNFTLKIRSTKLEDSAMYFCAPPLVGRDNYGYTFGSGTRLTVV.

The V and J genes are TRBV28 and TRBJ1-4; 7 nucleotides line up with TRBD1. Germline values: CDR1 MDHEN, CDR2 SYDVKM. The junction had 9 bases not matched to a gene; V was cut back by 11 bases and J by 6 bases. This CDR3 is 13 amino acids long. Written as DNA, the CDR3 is TGTGCCGTCTACAAAACAGGGGATGAAAAACTGTTTTTT. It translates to CAVYKTGDEKLFF.

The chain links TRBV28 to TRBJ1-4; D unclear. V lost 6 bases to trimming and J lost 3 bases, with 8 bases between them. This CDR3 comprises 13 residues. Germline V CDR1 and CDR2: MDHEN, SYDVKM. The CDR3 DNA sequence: TGTGCCAGCAGAGAGGATTCTAATGAAAAACTGTTTTTT. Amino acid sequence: CASREDSNEKLFF.

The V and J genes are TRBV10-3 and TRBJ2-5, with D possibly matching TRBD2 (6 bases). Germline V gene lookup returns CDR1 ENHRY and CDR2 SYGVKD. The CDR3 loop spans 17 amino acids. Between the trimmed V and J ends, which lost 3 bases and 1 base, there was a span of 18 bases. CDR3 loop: CAISDPRDGGVQETQYF. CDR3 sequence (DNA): TGTGCCATCAGTGATCCGAGGGACGGAGGGGTCCAAGAGACCCAGTACTTC.

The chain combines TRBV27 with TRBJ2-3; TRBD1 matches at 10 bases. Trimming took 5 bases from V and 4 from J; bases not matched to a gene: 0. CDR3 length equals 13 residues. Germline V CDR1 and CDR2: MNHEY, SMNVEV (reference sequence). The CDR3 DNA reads TGTGCCAGCAGTGGACAGGGGGCAGATACGCAGTATTTT. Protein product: CASSGQGADTQYF.

For the CDR3, the DNA is TGTGCCAGCAGTGTGCCGGGAGTTTACAATGAGCAGTTCTTC. It codes for CASSVPGVYNEQFF. The genes are TRBV2 and TRBJ2-1; D might be TRBD2 (6 bases). V was clipped by 4 bases and J by 4 bases, with 11 bases between them. CDR3 length equals 14 residues. Germline assignment: CDR1 SNHLY and CDR2 FYNNEI. Together with reference TRBV2 and TRBJ2-1, the CDR3 gives the full variable domain: EPEVTQTPSHQVTQMGQEVILRCVPISNHLYFYWYRQILGQKVEFLVSFYNNEISEKSEIFDDQFSVERPDGSNFTLKIRSTKLEDSAMYFCASSVPGVYNEQFFGPGTRLTVL.

The DNA of the CDR3 is TGTGCCATCAGTGAGTCCGCGGGAGGGTATCAGAAAGGGACCCAGTACTTC. Its translation is CAISESAGGYQKGTQYF. The chain recombines TRBV10-3 with TRBJ2-5, with TRBD2 matching 9 bases. Germline V gives CDR1 ENHRY, CDR2 SYGVKD. CDR3 length equals 17 residues. Germline trimming cut 0 bases from V and 7 bases from J; bases unmatched to any gene: 12.

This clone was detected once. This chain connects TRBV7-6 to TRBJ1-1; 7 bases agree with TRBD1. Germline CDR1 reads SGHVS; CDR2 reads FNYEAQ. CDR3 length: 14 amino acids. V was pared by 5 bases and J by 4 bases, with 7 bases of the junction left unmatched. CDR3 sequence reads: CASSLGQWRTEAFF. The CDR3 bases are TGTGCCAGCAGCCTGGGACAGTGGCGCACTGAAGCTTTCTTT.

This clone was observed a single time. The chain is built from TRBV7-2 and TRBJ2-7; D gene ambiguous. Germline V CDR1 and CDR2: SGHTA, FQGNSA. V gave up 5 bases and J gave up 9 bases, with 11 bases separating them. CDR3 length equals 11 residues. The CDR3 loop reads CASSLDKSQYF. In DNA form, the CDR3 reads TGTGCCAGCAGCCTAGACAAGTCGCAGTACTTC.

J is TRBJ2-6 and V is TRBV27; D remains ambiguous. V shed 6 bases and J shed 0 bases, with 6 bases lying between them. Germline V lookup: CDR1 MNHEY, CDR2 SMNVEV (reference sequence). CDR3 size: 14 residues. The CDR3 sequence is CASRRNSGANVLTF. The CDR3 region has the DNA TGTGCCAGCAGGCGGAACTCTGGGGCCAACGTCCTGACTTTC.

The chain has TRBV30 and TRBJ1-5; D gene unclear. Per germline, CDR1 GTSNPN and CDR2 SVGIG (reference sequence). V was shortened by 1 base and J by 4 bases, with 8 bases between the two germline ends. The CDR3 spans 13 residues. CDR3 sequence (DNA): TGTGCCTGGAGTGGAAAGACAAATCAGCCCCAGCATTTT. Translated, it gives CAWSGKTNQPQHF.

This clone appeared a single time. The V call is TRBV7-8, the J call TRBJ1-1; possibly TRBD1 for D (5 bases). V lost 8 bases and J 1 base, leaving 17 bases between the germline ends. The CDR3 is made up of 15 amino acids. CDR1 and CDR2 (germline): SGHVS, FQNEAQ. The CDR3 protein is CASRLGANENTEAFF. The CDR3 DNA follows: TGTGCCAGCCGGCTAGGGGCCAACGAGAACACTGAAGCTTTCTTT.

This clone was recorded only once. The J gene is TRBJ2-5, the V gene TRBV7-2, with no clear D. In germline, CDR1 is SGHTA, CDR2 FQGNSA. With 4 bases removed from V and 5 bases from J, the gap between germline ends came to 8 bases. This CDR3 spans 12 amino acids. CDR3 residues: CASSSQKETQYF. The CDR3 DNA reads TGTGCCAGCAGCTCCCAGAAGGAGACCCAGTACTTC.

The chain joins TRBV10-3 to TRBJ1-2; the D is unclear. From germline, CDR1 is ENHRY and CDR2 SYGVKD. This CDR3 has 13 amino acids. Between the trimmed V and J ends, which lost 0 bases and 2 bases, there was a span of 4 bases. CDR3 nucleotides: TGTGCCATCAGTGAGTCATCAAACTATGGCTACACCTTC. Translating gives CAISESSNYGYTF.

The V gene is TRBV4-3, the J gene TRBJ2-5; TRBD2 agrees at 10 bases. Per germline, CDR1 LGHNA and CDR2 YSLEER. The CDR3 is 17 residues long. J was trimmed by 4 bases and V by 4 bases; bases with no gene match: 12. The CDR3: CASSPSPLAGGAETQYF. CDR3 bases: TGCGCCAGCAGCCCAAGTCCCTTAGCGGGAGGAGCAGAGACCCAGTACTTC.

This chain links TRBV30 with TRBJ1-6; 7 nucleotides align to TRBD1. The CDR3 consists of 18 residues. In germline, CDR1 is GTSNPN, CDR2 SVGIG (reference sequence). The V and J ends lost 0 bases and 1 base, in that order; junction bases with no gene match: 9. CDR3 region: CAWSVDRVGRSYNSPLHF. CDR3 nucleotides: TGTGCCTGGAGTGTAGACAGGGTAGGAAGGTCCTATAATTCACCCCTCCACTTT. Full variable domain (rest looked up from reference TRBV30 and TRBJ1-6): SQTIHQWPATLVQPVGSPLSLECTVEGTSNPNLYWYRQAAGRGLQLLFYSVGIGQISSEVPQNLSASRPQDRQFILSSKKLLLSDSGFYLCAWSVDRVGRSYNSPLHFGNGTRLTVT.

This CDR3 reads CASKTGRLAGGDIQYF. For the CDR3, the DNA is TGTGCCAGCAAAACAGGGCGACTAGCGGGAGGGGACATTCAGTACTTC. V gene TRBV27 combines with J gene TRBJ2-4, with 14 bases identical to TRBD2. Germline V gene lookup returns CDR1 MNHEY and CDR2 SMNVEV (reference sequence). CDR3 size: 16 residues. Trimming cost V 7 bases and J 8 bases; bases outside gene matches: 10.

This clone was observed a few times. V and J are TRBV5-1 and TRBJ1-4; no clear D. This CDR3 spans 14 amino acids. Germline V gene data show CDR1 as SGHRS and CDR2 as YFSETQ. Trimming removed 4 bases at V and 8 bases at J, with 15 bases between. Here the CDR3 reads CASSVDGVEEKLFF. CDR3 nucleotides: TGCGCCAGCAGCGTGGACGGGGTAGAGGAAAAACTGTTTTTT.